One sample yielded the 17 T cell receptor beta chains listed below, sequenced in a study of T-cell reconstitution after alpha-beta-depleted transplantation in children. TCRbeta library preparation incorporated unique molecular identifiers. TCRdb redid the calling of the PCR reads with MiXCR, one entry per CDR3 protein. The sample has 300,000 to 400,000 distinct CDR3 sequences, around 16% seen once; the top ten hold around 43%. The material was PBMCs, mostly from graft donor cells, obtained 360 days after TCRalphabeta/CD19-depleted stem cell transplant. These receptors came from a male patient aged 2 to 9 who had a stem cell transplant for acute lymphoblastic leukemia, so the T cells may come from the graft donor.

The rearrangement links TRBV4-3 to TRBJ2-7; D may be TRBD1 (6 bases). The CDR3 length is 13 residues. Trimming took 4 bases from V and 6 from J, leaving 13 bases between them. The V gene's germline CDR1 is LGHNA and CDR2 YSLEER. The CDR3 DNA reads as TGCGCCAGCAGCCGGGGGCCTCGCGCCGAGCAGTACTTC. Translation: CASSRGPRAEQYF.

The sample holds many counts of this clonotype. The chain combines TRBV9 with TRBJ2-1; 8 nucleotides agree with TRBD2. The CDR3 extends over 14 amino acids. The V and J ends lost 3 bases and 4 bases, in that order; junction bases with no gene match: 3. In germline, CDR1 is SGDLS, CDR2 YYNGEE. CDR3 bases: TGTGCCAGCAGCGCGGGACTAGGTTACAATGAGCAGTTCTTC. It yields the protein CASSAGLGYNEQFF.

This clonotype was recorded a few times. The V gene is TRBV11-2, the J gene TRBJ1-6, with 8 nucleotides matching TRBD1. Germline V gene sequence: CDR1 SGHAT, CDR2 FQNNGV. The V and J ends lost 4 bases and 4 bases, in that order; junction bases with no gene match: 3. The CDR3 runs to 15 residues. The CDR3 is CASSSGTGYNSPLHF. The CDR3 DNA reads as TGTGCCAGCAGCTCCGGGACAGGTTATAATTCACCCCTCCACTTT.

In this sample, this clonotype turned up a few times. This chain joins TRBV28 and TRBJ2-7, with TRBD2 matching over 9 bases. This CDR3 has 15 amino acids. Germline V gene data show CDR1 as MDHEN and CDR2 as SYDVKM. With 8 bases clipped from V and 6 bases from J, the junction kept 14 bases outside the gene matches. CDR3 region: CASGGVGGRATEQYF. Written as DNA, the CDR3 is TGTGCCAGCGGGGGGGTTGGCGGGAGGGCCACCGAGCAGTACTTC.

The V gene is TRBV4-3, the J gene TRBJ1-2; possibly TRBD1 for D (6 bases). There are 13 residues in the CDR3. V was pared by 0 bases and J by 7 bases, with 9 bases between. The germline V gene encodes CDR1 LGHNA and CDR2 YSLEER. Here the CDR3 reads CASSQEYRVGYTF. CDR3 in DNA: TGCGCCAGCAGCCAAGAATACAGGGTTGGCTACACCTTC.

This clonotype appeared a few times. The chain recombines TRBV30 with TRBJ2-3; 7 nucleotides match TRBD2. After removal of 4 bases from V and 10 bases from J, the junction contained 17 bases not matched to a gene. Per the germline V gene, CDR1 is GTSNPN and CDR2 is SVGIG (reference sequence). The CDR3 sequence is 15 residues long. CDR3 in DNA: TGTGCCTGGACCGGGACTATCGGGCGGAAGACTCCGCAGTATTTT. Amino acid sequence: CAWTGTIGRKTPQYF.

This clonotype was observed many times. This chain uses TRBV5-1 with TRBJ2-6; TRBD1 might be the D (5 bases). This CDR3 spans 15 amino acids. The V gene lost 4 bases and the J gene lost 0 bases, with 8 bases spanning the gap. The germline V gene has CDR1 SGHRS and CDR2 YFSETQ. In DNA form, the CDR3 reads TGCGCCAGCAGCCCTGACAGCTCTGGGGCCAACGTCCTGACTTTC. This sequence encodes CASSPDSSGANVLTF.

J is TRBJ1-1 and V is TRBV11-1; D remains unclear. Trimming removed 7 bases from V and 4 bases from J, with 22 bases in between. The CDR3 is 16 amino acids. Germline V gene data show CDR1 as SGHAT and CDR2 as FQDESV (reference sequence). CDR3 coding DNA: TGTGCCAGCAACCCCCCGGCCCCCCTCGGGAGCACTGAAGCTTTCTTT. Its protein is CASNPPAPLGSTEAFF.

The chain carries TRBV3-1 and TRBJ2-7; D is possibly TRBD1 (5 bases). The V end lost 1 base, the J end lost 3 bases, and 10 bases lay between the germline ends. Germline values: CDR1 LGHDT, CDR2 YNNKEL (reference sequence). The CDR3 totals 14 residues. The CDR3, as DNA: TGTGCCAGCAGCCAAGGTGTAAGGGGCTACGAGCAGTACTTC. Its protein product is CASSQGVRGYEQYF.

This chain links TRBV9 with TRBJ2-5, with a tentative D call TRBD2 (5 bases). Trimming left V 0 bases short and J 5 bases short, with 5 bases between. The germline V gene encodes CDR1 SGDLS and CDR2 YYNGEE. The CDR3 covers 12 residues. The CDR3 DNA follows: TGTGCCAGCAGCGTAGGCGGGGAGACCCAGTACTTC. Protein product: CASSVGGETQYF.

This clonotype was counted at least ten times. The chain has TRBV28 and TRBJ2-5; TRBD2 aligns across 16 bases. CDR3 length: 20 amino acids. Losses at the gene ends were 3 bases for V and 2 bases for J; bases not matched to a gene: 12. Germline V lookup: CDR1 MDHEN, CDR2 SYDVKM. The CDR3 loop reads CASSFIMTPGLAGGQETQYF. DNA for the CDR3: TGTGCCAGCAGTTTTATTATGACTCCGGGACTAGCGGGAGGGCAAGAGACCCAGTACTTC.

The chain recombines TRBV6-2 or TRBV6-3 with TRBJ2-7; 9 bases map to TRBD1. CDR3 length: 15 residues. V trimming: 5 bases; J trimming: 0 bases; junction bases outside the gene matches: 5. Germline V gene sequence: CDR1 MNHEY, CDR2 SVGEGT. CDR3 protein: CASSTGQGSSYEQYF. Written as DNA, the CDR3 is TGTGCCAGCAGTACGGGACAGGGTAGCTCCTACGAGCAGTACTTC.

This clonotype has at least ten counts. The chain has TRBV5-1 and TRBJ2-1; D possibly corresponds to TRBD2 (5 bases). Germline loops: CDR1 SGHRS, CDR2 YFSETQ. The CDR3 is made up of 15 amino acids. V lost 4 bases, J lost 5 bases, and 16 bases lay in between. The CDR3 region has the DNA TGCGCCAGCAGCCCCCTTGTTATCGGGGACAATGAGCAGTTCTTC. It translates to CASSPLVIGDNEQFF. The variable domain in full, with the rest retrieved from reference TRBV5-1 and TRBJ2-1, is KAGVTQTPRYLIKTRGQQVTLSCSPISGHRSVSWYQQTPGQGLQFLFEYFSETQRNKGNFPGRFSGRQFSNSRSEMNVSTLELGDSALYLCASSPLVIGDNEQFFGPGTRLTVL.

The gene calls are TRBV6-5 and TRBJ2-2, with 9 positions matching TRBD1. The CDR3 length is 15 residues. Trimming removed 2 bases from V and 7 bases from J; junction bases left unmatched: 5. From germline, CDR1 is MNHEY and CDR2 SVGAGI. The CDR3 coding sequence is TGTGCCAGCAGTTACATGGGACAGGGAATCGGGGAGCTGTTTTTT. This translates into CASSYMGQGIGELFF.

This clonotype was seen at least ten times. The chain is built from TRBV7-2 and TRBJ2-7, with TRBD2 matching 9 bases. Germline-derived CDR1 and CDR2 are SGHTA and FQGNSA. J lost 4 bases, V lost 1 base, and 5 bases had no gene match. The CDR3 is made up of 15 amino acids. The DNA of the CDR3 is TGTGCCAGCAGCTTAGTGGGACTAGCCGGGTACGAGCAGTACTTC. Amino acids: CASSLVGLAGYEQYF.

This clonotype appeared many times. The chain carries TRBV20-1 and TRBJ2-1, with 10 bases that match TRBD2. The CDR3 is made up of 17 amino acids. Germline CDR1 is DFQATT and CDR2 is SNEGSKA (reference sequence). With 8 bases clipped from V and 1 base from J, the junction kept 14 bases outside the gene matches. This CDR3 is CSPRSSGRAISYNEQFF. The DNA for the CDR3 is TGCAGTCCCCGTTCAAGCGGGAGGGCTATTTCCTACAATGAGCAGTTCTTC.

This clonotype was seen repeatedly, ten times or more. J is TRBJ1-2 and V is TRBV29-1, with no clear D. Germline V gene data show CDR1 as SQVTM and CDR2 as ANQGSEA. The CDR3 is made up of 14 amino acids. Trimming removed 3 bases at V and 0 bases at J, with 11 bases between. The DNA of the CDR3 is TGCAGCGTTGAGACCGGCGGAGCTAACTATGGCTACACCTTC. This translates into CSVETGGANYGYTF.